This entry lists 2 T cell receptor beta chains sequenced from one sample in a study of OX40 agonist ivuxolimab in advanced cancers. Profiling relied on immunoSEQ multiplex PCR, and the TCRdb table lists in-frame clones only, not all of them. The table shows some 76,000 clones, with 86% occurring only once. This material consisted of CD4+ or CD8+ T cells sorted from blood, taken in a trial of the OX40 agonist ivuxolimab. The receptor set was obtained from an adult with an advanced solid tumor such as melanoma, head and neck, liver or kidney cancer.

The genes are TRBV7-6 and TRBJ2-5; TRBD2 matches 8 bases. Germline lookup yields CDR1 SGHVS and CDR2 FNYEAQ. The trim removed 1 base at V and 5 bases at J, leaving 9 bases unmatched. The CDR3 consists of 16 residues. The CDR3 nucleotides read TGTGCCAGCAGCTTAGACCGTCGGGGGGGCCGGGAGACCCAGTACTTC. It specifies CASSLDRRGGRETQYF.

The gene calls are TRBV19 and TRBJ2-7; D is perhaps TRBD1 or TRBD2 (5 bases each). V lost 3 bases and J lost 2, with 17 bases in between. CDR3 length: 16 amino acids. CDR1 is LNHDA, CDR2 SQIVND, per germline (reference sequence). The CDR3 loop is CASSIVPGTATYEQYF. Written as DNA, the CDR3 is TGTGCCAGTAGTATCGTACCCGGGACGGCTACCTACGAGCAGTACTTC.